This T cell receptor (beta chain) is drawn from a study of blood T cell repertoires in COVID-19. The ends lost 0 bases at V and 5 bases at J; junction bases unmatched: 6. Germline V gives CDR1 KGHDR, CDR2 SFDVKD. This CDR3 contains 17 residues. Source study methods: Amplifying reference gene primers gave estimates of nucleated cell counts. Libraries were prepared by immunoSEQ multiplex PCR; TCRdb keeps only in-frame clonotypes and omits some of them. Clonal size and the V and J genes are those of that table, whereas D and trimming came from the DNA. The sample has fewer than 350,000 clones, approximately 85% seen once.

The clonotype originates from a human donor in a cohort sampled during active COVID-19. Sequences were obtained from peripheral blood. This rearrangement joins TRBV24-1 to TRBJ2-2, with 9 positions matching TRBD1. CDR3 nucleotide sequence: TGTGCCACCAGTGATTTGCCGGGACAGGGAACGACCGGGGAGCTGTTTTTT. This translates into CATSDLPGQGTTGELFF.